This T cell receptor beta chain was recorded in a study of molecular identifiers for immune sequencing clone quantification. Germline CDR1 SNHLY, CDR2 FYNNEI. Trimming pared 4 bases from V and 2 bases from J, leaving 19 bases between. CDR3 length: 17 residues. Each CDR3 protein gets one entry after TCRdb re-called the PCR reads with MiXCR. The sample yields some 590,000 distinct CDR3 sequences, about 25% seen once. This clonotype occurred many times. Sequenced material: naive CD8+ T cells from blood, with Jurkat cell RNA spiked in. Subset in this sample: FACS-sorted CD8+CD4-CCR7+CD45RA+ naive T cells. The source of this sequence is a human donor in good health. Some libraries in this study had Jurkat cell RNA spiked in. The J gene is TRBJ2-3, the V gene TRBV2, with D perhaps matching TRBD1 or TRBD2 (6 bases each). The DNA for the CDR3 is TGTGCCAGCAGTGTCTCCGTAGCGGACAGATACACAGATACGCAGTATTTT. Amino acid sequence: CASSVSVADRYTDTQYF.